This TCR beta chain emerged from a study of cytomegalovirus exposure and HLA in healthy donors. Study details: Among 150 million to 200 million T cells, an earlier analysis found roughly 120 million unique TCR beta sequences.

The donors were healthy bone marrow donors. Study-level results: Analysis was carried out at a later point, and it linked a missense DCLRE1C variant to TCR beta V- and J-gene trimming. In an earlier analysis, productive rearrangement rates for most beta V segments clustered near 87% or 30%.

V shed 3 bases and J shed 2 bases, with 14 bases lying between them. CDR3 length: 15 amino acids. The germline gives CDR1 WSHSY, CDR2 SAAADI. The study ran its PCR with 60 Vbeta and 13 Jbeta primers. Data came from immunoSEQ multiplex PCR; TCRdb stores just in-frame clones and leaves some out. This repertoire shows around 150,000 clones, approximately 78% found once; its top ten account for 2.5% to 3.5%. Remarks on this clone: Its target is not known.

V and J are TRBV10-2 and TRBJ2-7, with D perhaps matching TRBD2 (6 bases). Sample: PBMCs. This sequence was found in a woman between 40 and 50 years old in good health and CMV-seronegative. In DNA form, the CDR3 reads TGCGCCAGCAGTGACGAAGGACTAAAAACCTACGAGCAGTACTTC. As protein: CASSDEGLKTYEQYF.